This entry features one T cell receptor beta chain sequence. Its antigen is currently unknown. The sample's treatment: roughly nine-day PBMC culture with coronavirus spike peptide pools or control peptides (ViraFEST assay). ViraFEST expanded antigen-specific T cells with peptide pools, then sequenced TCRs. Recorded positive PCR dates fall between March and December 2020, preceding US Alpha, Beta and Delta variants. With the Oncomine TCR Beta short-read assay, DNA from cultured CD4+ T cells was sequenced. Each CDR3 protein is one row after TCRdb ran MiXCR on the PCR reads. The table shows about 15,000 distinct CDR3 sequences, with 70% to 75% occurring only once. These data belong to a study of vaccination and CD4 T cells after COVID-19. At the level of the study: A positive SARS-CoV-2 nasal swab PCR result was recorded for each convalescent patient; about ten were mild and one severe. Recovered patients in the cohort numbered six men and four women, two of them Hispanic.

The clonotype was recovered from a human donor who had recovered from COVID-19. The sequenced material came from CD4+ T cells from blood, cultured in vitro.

The chain's CDR3 is CASSLDSPLHF. The CDR3 nucleotides are TGTGCCAGCAGCTTAGATTCACCCCTCCACTTT. The gene calls are TRBV7-2 and TRBJ1-6; D remains unclear. V lost 1 base to trimming and J lost 8 bases, with 0 bases between them. The CDR3 consists of 11 residues. From germline, CDR1 is SGHTA and CDR2 FQGNSA. Combining the CDR3 with reference TRBV7-2 and TRBJ1-6 gives the whole variable domain GAGVSQSPSNKVTEKGKDVELRCDPISGHTALYWYRQSLGQGLEFLIYFQGNSAPDKSGLPSDRFSAERTGGSVSTLTIQRTQQEDSAVYLCASSLDSPLHFGNGTRLTVT.